A single T cell receptor (beta chain) is shown here with its context. Its cognate antigen has yet to be identified. No much larger clone exists at a distance of one base, and base qualities are not known. The cohort comprised some 680 healthy bone marrow donors. Cohort members were all nominally healthy when sampled, although unrecorded immune exposures were likely present. The donor was CMV seronegative and belonged to the group of 380 or so seronegative cohort members. Each donor provided a peripheral blood sample, and peripheral blood mononuclear cells were used for TCR beta sequencing. Genomic DNA was extracted from the blood cell samples with the Qiagen DNeasy Blood Extraction Kit. These data are taken from a study of cytomegalovirus exposure and HLA in healthy donors (dated by TCRdb to about 2017). Concerning the study at large: An earlier analysis of roughly 630 of the donors reported 250 to 300 Gb of sequence data and roughly 100 million unique TCR beta sequences from 190 million or so T cells. About 5 DR-DQ haplotypes were handled as single units for association and clustering, since linkage in the cohort was strong. Rather than drawing on any new phenotypic data, the later analysis identified candidate immune exposures from TCR beta sequences and the way those sequences occurred across donors. A later analysis re-analyzed previously published TCR beta repertoires from 660 or so donors and added high-resolution HLA genotyping to study TCR occurrence patterns. The study was designed to test whether signatures of past pathogen exposure could be identified by cataloging public T cell receptors. Donor age, sex, ethnicity and CMV serostatus were collected together with the repertoire data. Approximately 300 gigabases of sequencing data and around 80 million unique TCR sequences made up an early release that covered about 640 HLA-typed donors. A later genetic analysis used genome-wide SNP genotypes for about three fifths of the 666 donors, treating that subset as a discovery cohort. Besides the first cohort of more than 650 subjects, a separate validation cohort made up of around 120 different subjects was used. Every discovery cohort repertoire had been produced on one sequencing platform. The T cell repertoires of under 750 subjects were profiled by immunosequencing and related to cytomegalovirus serostatus. In an earlier analysis of roughly 540 of the donors, high-throughput TCR beta sequencing was used to judge whether each TCR beta V gene segment behaved as functional or pseudogenic. High-throughput TCR immunosequencing, statistical association of individual TCRs with disease status, and machine learning were combined to predict cytomegalovirus infection status. Across around 400 genotyped donors of the cohort, an average of roughly 200,000 unique TCR beta nucleotide sequences per donor were sequenced, and 15% to 20% of those sequences were non-productive. HLA typing covered class I and class II loci at four-digit resolution. Of the 300 to 500 genotyped donors, more than 75% were placed in the genetic ancestry cluster associated with self-reported Caucasian donors. The number of typed donors differed by locus: about 620-640 for A, B, C, DRB1 and DQB1; approximately 540 for DQA1; approximately 600 for DPA1; and roughly 470 for DPB1.

On the study overall, not on this receptor specifically: An earlier analysis of approximately 500 of the donors showed that most TCR beta V segments appeared in productive rearrangements either about 90% or about 30% of the time, which broadly matched IMGT annotations. Immune exposure information for the cohort was limited to CMV serostatus. A later analysis found that HLA-associated TCR beta chains were more clonally expanded and had lower generation probabilities than equally common non-associated chains. Because HLA typing was unavailable for some donors at each locus, only the typed subset was used in association tests. It was suggested by the authors that the approach could potentially be generalized to other disease states and immunological phenotypes. The earlier analysis of 587 of the donors excluded approximately 17 rarely observed V segments, including chromosome 9 orphons, because counts were too low. A further reported finding was that TCR beta sequences accurately predicted the HLA-A and HLA-B alleles for most subjects in the first cohort. Because the 87-base-pair reads could not distinguish some IMGT-functional V segments, including TRBV6-2 and TRBV6-3, those segments were excluded. In the study, approximately 160 TCR beta chains were listed as associated with cytomegalovirus. Most TCR sequences were observed very rarely across donors, whereas some public TCRs were present in many individuals. A cluster of highly shared sequence variants was judged likely to represent a technical artifact of the sequencing pipeline. Linkage disequilibrium might explain the correlated functional status among segregating V segments, but an unknown experimental factor could not be ruled out. In a later genetic analysis, fewer N-insertions in productive TCRs were reported among donors in an Asian-associated ancestry cluster than the roughly 700-donor mean. Strong co-occurrence of HLA alleles, especially DR and DQ, made assigning TCR associations to individual alleles difficult. The presence/absence analyses assumed that sequencing depth was roughly uniform across donors, and that assumption may not be true. In a later analysis, TCR association rates were found to vary across HLA loci, with the most associated TCRs seen for DRB1 alleles and the fewest for HLA-C alleles. The classifier was reported to diagnose cytomegalovirus status with high specificity and sensitivity in both the original and validation cohorts. In a later analysis, 16,951 TCR beta sequences were associated with specific HLA alleles at a false discovery rate of 0.05. A few of the identified cytomegalovirus-associated TCR beta chains were confirmed in vitro to be specific for cytomegalovirus antigens. The cohort was sequenced for TCR beta chains only, and without alpha or paired-chain data the features that could be detected were limited. In a later genetic analysis, a missense DCLRE1C variant was associated with V-gene and J-gene trimming of TCR beta chains, and the association was replicated in an independent cohort. According to a later analysis, most CMV-associated TCR beta chains appeared to be HLA-restricted, and the HLA associations seemed to be driven largely by CMV exposure. In a later analysis, several top co-occurrence clusters were reported to appear linked to parvovirus B19, influenza, CMV and Epstein-Barr virus.

The CDR3 numbers 13 residues from cysteine through phenylalanine. CDR3 DNA is the only sequence kept; it has 39 bases, read in frame from the first base. CDR1 and CDR2, per the germline V gene, are MDHEN and SYDVKM. V drops 5 bases and J drops 3 bases, leaving 11 bases in between. The library was generated by the immunoSEQ multiplex PCR assay. A mixture of 60 forward primers for TCR Vbeta segments and 13 reverse primers for TCR Jbeta segments was used in the multiplex PCR. A multiplex PCR assay on genomic DNA amplified the CDR3 region of rearranged TCR beta genes. On the Illumina HiSeq System, the amplified TCR beta libraries were sequenced as 87-base-pair reads. For the original study's pipeline: A later analysis counted around 72 million unique TCR beta chains across the 640 or so repertoires, and 10 million to 12 million of these chains were shared by at least two donors. Raw reads were error-corrected and collapsed into unique sequences with a nearest-neighbor algorithm that merged closely related sequences to remove PCR and sequencing errors. V, D and J gene segments were assigned by aligning CDR3 sequences to IMGT reference sequences. Each retained sequence needed at least a six-nucleotide match to both a V gene segment and a J gene segment. Rearrangements were called productive when the CDR3 lacked stop codons and stayed in frame with V and J; all others were non-productive. CDR3 was defined by IMGT convention, running from the second conserved V-encoded cysteine to the conserved J-encoded phenylalanine. Sequences without an unambiguous match to a single V gene segment were excluded from the earlier analysis of several hundred of the donors. In an earlier analysis of several hundred of the donors, V segments were called functional above 56.7% productive rearrangements and were called segregating when the between-donor standard deviation exceeded 5%. To diagnose cytomegalovirus status from the catalog of TCR beta chain sequences, a statistical classification framework was built. A later analysis assigned V and J genes by comparing TCR nucleotide sequences with IMGT/GENE-DB human TR gene sequences. A later analysis assigned CDR3 sequences and most-parsimonious VDJ recombination scenarios with the TCRdist pipeline. In a later analysis, every TCR beta chain was defined by the combination of its CDR3 amino acid sequence and its V-gene family, and reads without a unique V-gene family were dropped. To address suspected cross-contamination and a sequencing artifact, a later analysis removed approximately 600 highly shared, low-generation-probability nucleotide sequences. A later analysis calculated a clonal expansion index for each public chain from normalized within-repertoire ranks of inferred template counts. In a later analysis, generation probabilities were computed with a VDJ recombination model fitted to out-of-frame rearrangements, and the resulting probabilities were checked against IGoR. A later analysis scored TCR-TCR, TCR-HLA and TCR-CMV co-occurrence with hypergeometric tests, applying a repertoire-size bias correction to TCR pairs. To estimate false discovery rates, a later analysis permuted the HLA or CMV assignments 20 times. In a later analysis, co-occurring TCRs were grouped using DBSCAN, with TCRdist sequence similarity added in when clustering inside HLA-allele-positive subsets. For co-occurrence clustering, repertoires with fewer than 30,000 or more than 120,000 public chains were excluded, along with five repertoires with anomalous nucleotide sharing. Held by TCRdb, this immuneACCESS table contains in-frame sequences only and omits some clones. Under half of the omission traces to an unresolved V gene where checked; the cause of the rest is unknown. For V, J and clone size, that table is used; D and trimming come from the DNA. The sample records 120,000 or so clones, over 60% of which are singletons. The ten most abundant clones make up about 6% of the sample.

The receptor was isolated from a woman in her forties in good health and CMV-seronegative. The chain is encoded by TRBV28 joined to TRBJ2-7, and TRBD2 may be the D gene, going by 5 matching bases. The specimen sequenced was PBMCs. The nucleotides are TGTGCCAGCAGTCGGGAAGGCCACTACGAGCAGTACTTC. It specifies CASSREGHYEQYF.